Each of the 2 T cell receptor beta chains below was sequenced from the same sample in a study of cytomegalovirus exposure and HLA in healthy donors. The PCR had 60 Vbeta and 13 Jbeta primers. Generated by immunoSEQ multiplex PCR, the TCRdb table keeps only in-frame clones and is missing some. This table has about 130,000 clones, roughly 74% appearing once. The sequenced sample was PBMCs. The receptors were sampled from a woman between 50 and 59 years old in good health and CMV-seropositive.

This clone was found a few times. The chain couples TRBV7-9 to TRBJ2-7; unclear D gene. Germline-derived CDR1 and CDR2 are SEHNR and FQNEAQ (reference sequence). The ends were cut back, 7 bases at V and 0 bases at J, with 13 bases in the middle. The CDR3 extends over 14 amino acids. The CDR3 region is CASTGNDNSYEQYF. CDR3 sequence (DNA): TGTGCCAGCACCGGCAATGACAACTCCTACGAGCAGTACTTC.

This clone appeared once. The chain couples TRBV6-4 to TRBJ1-1; 9 bases fit TRBD1. The germline V gene has CDR1 MRHNA and CDR2 SNTAGT. CDR3 length equals 14 residues. Trimming at V came to 0 bases and at J to 11 bases, leaving 7 bases not matched to a gene. The CDR3 reads CASSDSINRGHAFF. The CDR3 DNA sequence: TGTGCCAGCAGTGACTCGATCAACAGGGGGCATGCTTTCTTT.